This TCR beta chain was recorded in a study of type 1 regulatory T cells listed by TCRdb under 2021. The study in broad terms: The study characterized an in vitro protocol that generated a Tr1-enriched, alloantigen-specific CD4 T cell product named T-allo10. T-allo10 was being evaluated clinically in patients with hematological malignancies who were receiving allogeneic hematopoietic stem cell transplantation.

The data were produced on an Illumina MiSeq. The public reads were quality trimmed at Q25 with fastp and then assembled into clones with MiXCR by TCRdb, keeping productive beta chains. When rows share a CDR3 protein, they turn into one entry using the most common DNA and genes. The sample table lists roughly 67,000 distinct CDR3 sequences, around 60% of them with a count of one. About 8% of the sample rests with the top ten. Donor-derived T-allo10 cells were described as specific for host alloantigens, anergic, and capable of alloantigen-specific suppression. Via the germline V gene (reference sequence), CDR1 is SEHNR and CDR2 FQNEAQ. V is cut by 5 bases and J by 6 bases, and the space between the germline ends is 22 bases. The CDR3 measures 16 amino acids from cysteine to phenylalanine. CDR3 DNA only is kept here, 48 bases in frame from base 1. Concerning this clonotype itself: Its antigen has not been determined. The input lacks base qualities; no much larger clone sits a single base away.

Source material: cultured T cells, either the whole culture or a sorted T cell fraction (not recorded which). Sample cell subset or site, as interpreted from the label and publication: Tr1-enriched cell product generated in vitro against host alloantigens. This chain is built from TRBV7-9 and TRBJ1-2, and perhaps TRBD1 as D gene, on 6 matching bases. This sequence originates from a human donor in good health. The CDR3 here reads CASSHNLGDIRNGYTF. The bases read TGTGCCAGCAGCCATAATCTTGGGGACATTCGAAATGGCTACACCTTC.